This entry features one TCR beta chain sequence. Its specificity is unknown. The CDR3 end is not reached by the read, which stops 3 residues before it; the germline J gene fills it in. Profiled with immunoSEQ multiplex PCR; TCRdb holds only in-frame clones, not every one. This sample's clone table lists some 39,000 clones. These data come from a study of T cells in women clearing cervical HPV infection. Study as a whole: Women with histologically confirmed HPV16-related CIN3 or worse, 2 with invasive cancer, served as cases.

Study findings and constraints: Repertoire richness, not evenness, was significantly elevated in CIN3+ cases versus controls.

Looked up from germline, CDR1 is KGHDR and CDR2 is SFDVKD. After removal of 4 bases from V and 4 bases from J, the junction contained 8 bases not matched to a gene. The CDR3 extends over 16 amino acids. The chain carries TRBV24-1 and TRBJ2-1, with 8 positions matching TRBD1. The specimen was blood buffy coat. The TCR originated in a woman aged 18-70 years with a cervical HPV16 infection that either progressed to CIN3+ or cleared (not recorded which). The CDR3 sequence is CATSDPGTGLYNEQFF. CDR3 DNA (partial): TGTGCCACCAGTGACCCCGGGACAGGACTTTACAATGAG.